The 25 T cell receptor beta chains below come from one sample, sequenced in a study of cytotoxic CD8 clonotypes in ibrutinib-treated CLL. Using immunoSEQ multiplex PCR, the repertoire was profiled, and TCRdb retains in-frame clones only, with some absent. The profile shows approximately 70,000 clones, around nine tenths of them singletons. Sequenced material: PBMCs, taken after 12 months of ibrutinib treatment. All receptors come from a human donor with chronic lymphocytic leukemia.

The V call is TRBV5-1, the J call TRBJ1-3; 9 nucleotides align to TRBD1. The CDR3 is made up of 16 amino acids. Germline V CDR1 and CDR2: SGHRS, YFSETQ. J gave up 1 base and V 3 bases, and 5 bases lay outside the gene matches. The CDR3 bases are TGCGCCAGCAGCTCTGGGACAGGGAGGTCTGGAAACACCATATATTTT. Protein: CASSSGTGRSGNTIYF. Together with reference TRBV5-1 and TRBJ1-3, the CDR3 gives the full variable domain: KAGVTQTPRYLIKTRGQQVTLSCSPISGHRSVSWYQQTPGQGLQFLFEYFSETQRNKGNFPGRFSGRQFSNSRSEMNVSTLELGDSALYLCASSSGTGRSGNTIYFGEGSWLTVV.

The genes are TRBV9 and TRBJ1-3; D not certain. The CDR3 has 15 residues. CDR1 and CDR2 (germline): SGDLS, YYNGEE. The germline V and J ends were trimmed by 0 bases and 2 bases, with 9 bases remaining between them. CDR3 region: CASSVEKSPGNTIYF. In DNA, the CDR3 is TGTGCCAGCAGCGTAGAAAAAAGTCCTGGAAACACCATATATTTT.

The chain has TRBV7-9 and TRBJ2-1; D is possibly TRBD2 (5 bases). The length of the CDR3 is 12 residues. CDR1 SEHNR and CDR2 FQNEAQ come from the germline V gene (reference sequence). V gave up 3 bases and J gave up 6 bases, with 6 bases separating them. In nucleotides, the CDR3 is TGTGCCAGCAGCTTTGGGAGCAATGAGCAGTTCTTC. Protein sequence: CASSFGSNEQFF.

This clone has a handful of counts. The rearrangement joins TRBV2 to TRBJ1-2, with D possibly being TRBD1 (5 bases). V lost 4 bases to trimming and J lost 8 bases, with 11 bases between them. Looked up from germline, CDR1 is SNHLY and CDR2 is FYNNEI. This CDR3 is built from 12 residues. The CDR3 loop reads CASSVGGEGYTF. The CDR3 DNA follows: TGTGCCAGCAGTGTGGGGGGTGAAGGCTACACCTTC.

This chain uses TRBV29-1 with TRBJ1-2; D possibly corresponds to TRBD1 (6 bases). Trimming took 3 bases from V and 7 from J, leaving 12 bases between them. The CDR3 contains 12 residues. In germline, CDR1 is SQVTM, CDR2 ANQGSEA. The CDR3 nucleotides are TGCAGCGTTGACCAGGGGCTTGGTGGCTACACCTTC. Residues: CSVDQGLGGYTF.

V gene TRBV5-1 combines with J gene TRBJ1-1; D not resolved. The CDR3 is 16 residues long. Deletions cut 3 bases from V and 2 bases from J, with 17 bases between. The germline gives CDR1 SGHRS, CDR2 YFSETQ. CDR3 sequence (DNA): TGCGCCAGCAGCTCCTCGAGCACACATTTAAACACTGAAGCTTTCTTT. It yields the protein CASSSSSTHLNTEAFF. The full variable domain, with the rest looked up from reference TRBV5-1 and TRBJ1-1, is KAGVTQTPRYLIKTRGQQVTLSCSPISGHRSVSWYQQTPGQGLQFLFEYFSETQRNKGNFPGRFSGRQFSNSRSEMNVSTLELGDSALYLCASSSSSTHLNTEAFFGQGTRLTVV.

The rearrangement links TRBV6-5 to TRBJ2-3, with 7 nucleotides matching TRBD1. In germline, CDR1 is MNHEY, CDR2 SVGAGI. There are 11 residues in the CDR3. Trimming at V came to 4 bases and at J to 11 bases, leaving 3 bases not matched to a gene. The CDR3 DNA reads as TGTGCCAGCAGTTTCGGACAGGAGCAGTATTTT. This encodes CASSFGQEQYF.

The rearrangement uses TRBV5-1 and TRBJ2-6; 9 nucleotides line up with TRBD1. V lost 4 bases, J lost 0 bases, and 8 bases stayed unmatched. The CDR3 spans 18 residues. Germline CDR1 SGHRS, CDR2 YFSETQ. In DNA, the CDR3 is TGCGCCAGCAGCACACCGGGACAGGGACCCTCTGGGGCCAACGTCCTGACTTTC. It yields the protein CASSTPGQGPSGANVLTF. The whole variable domain, filled in from reference TRBV5-1 and TRBJ2-6, reads KAGVTQTPRYLIKTRGQQVTLSCSPISGHRSVSWYQQTPGQGLQFLFEYFSETQRNKGNFPGRFSGRQFSNSRSEMNVSTLELGDSALYLCASSTPGQGPSGANVLTFGAGSRLTVL.

The chain links TRBV5-6 to TRBJ1-2, with D uncertain. CDR3 size: 13 residues. Germline CDR1 reads SGHDT; CDR2 reads YYEEEE. V was pared by 6 bases and J by 4 bases, with 13 bases between. This CDR3 is CASKIRRGYGYTF. CDR3 sequence (DNA): TGTGCCAGCAAGATCCGACGGGGCTATGGCTACACCTTC.

Worth noting for this clone: The same CDR3 can be traced to other DNA sequences in this sample. This sequence joins TRBV6-5 and TRBJ2-1, with TRBD2 as a possible D gene (5 bases). Germline V lookup: CDR1 MNHEY, CDR2 SVGAGI. The CDR3 spans 13 residues. Trimming removed 0 bases from V and 10 bases from J, with 10 bases in between. The CDR3 reads CASSYSRGNEQFF. The CDR3 nucleotides read TGTGCCAGCAGTTACTCGAGAGGGAACGAGCAGTTCTTC.

Here the CDR3 DNA reads TGTGCCAGCAGTTTAGGCCCGGGACAGGGCTACGAGCAGTACTTC. Translated: CASSLGPGQGYEQYF. V usage is TRBV27 and J usage is TRBJ2-7; 9 bases agree with TRBD1. Germline loops: CDR1 MNHEY, CDR2 SMNVEV (reference sequence). V lost 2 bases and J lost 3; bases outside the gene matches: 5. The CDR3 is 15 residues long.

The rearrangement links TRBV30 to TRBJ2-2, with D perhaps matching TRBD2 (5 bases). Germline CDR1 reads GTSNPN; CDR2 reads SVGIG (reference sequence). This CDR3 has 12 residues. Trimming took off 2 bases at V and 5 bases at J, with 6 bases between the two ends. The CDR3 sequence is CAWSRGTGELFF. For the CDR3, the DNA is TGTGCCTGGAGTCGCGGGACCGGGGAGCTGTTTTTT.

The chain carries TRBV28 and TRBJ2-5; 10 bases line up with TRBD2. CDR3 length equals 16 residues. Trimming took 4 bases from V and 7 from J; bases not matched to a gene: 12. Per the germline V gene, CDR1 is MDHEN and CDR2 is SYDVKM. CDR3 residues: CASSSGASGSLGTQYF. DNA of the CDR3: TGTGCCAGCAGTTCAGGGGCTAGCGGGAGTCTCGGGACCCAGTACTTC.

The chain combines TRBV5-5 with TRBJ1-5, with D hard to call. This CDR3 is 13 amino acids long. Germline loops: CDR1 SGHKS, CDR2 YYEKEE (reference sequence). Trimming removed 2 bases at V and 6 bases at J, with 9 bases between. This CDR3 is CASSFVWGQPQHF. The CDR3 DNA is TGTGCCAGCAGCTTTGTTTGGGGTCAGCCCCAGCATTTT.

The chain has TRBV4-1 and TRBJ1-1, with D unclear. Trimming left V 3 bases short and J 3 bases short, with 20 bases between. Germline CDR1 and CDR2: MGHRA and YSYEKL. The CDR3 has 17 residues. CDR3 in amino acids: CASSHRDVTGFDTEAFF. CDR3 in DNA: TGCGCCAGCAGCCACAGAGATGTTACCGGTTTTGACACTGAAGCTTTCTTT.

The V gene is TRBV29-1, the J gene TRBJ2-7, with TRBD2 identical over 8 bases. Losses at the gene ends were 5 bases for V and 5 bases for J; bases not matched to a gene: 11. Germline loops: CDR1 SQVTM, CDR2 ANQGSEA. The CDR3 loop spans 14 amino acids. CDR3 sequence: CSVLWSGSSNEQYF. The CDR3 DNA is TGCAGCGTTCTCTGGAGCGGGAGCTCTAACGAGCAGTACTTC.

The chain employs TRBV4-1 and TRBJ2-7; 10 nucleotides agree with TRBD1. Germline V lookup: CDR1 MGHRA, CDR2 YSYEKL. V was pared by 5 bases and J by 5 bases, with 12 bases of the junction left unmatched. This CDR3 spans 16 amino acids. This CDR3 is CASSYGTGTGVDEQYF. CDR3 DNA: TGCGCCAGCAGCTACGGAACCGGGACAGGGGTCGACGAGCAGTACTTC.

This CDR3 is CARKEGTGEAFF. In DNA, the CDR3 is TGTGCCAGGAAGGAGGGTACTGGTGAAGCTTTCTTT. V is TRBV7-9 and J is TRBJ1-1, with no clear D. Germline CDR1 reads SEHNR; CDR2 reads FQNEAQ (reference sequence). The CDR3 sequence is 12 residues long. Between the trimmed V and J ends, which lost 9 bases and 7 bases, there was a span of 15 bases.

This chain uses TRBV6-1 with TRBJ1-5; D is ambiguous. V lost 4 bases and J 3 bases, leaving 10 bases between the germline ends. Germline V CDR1 and CDR2: MNHNS, SASEGT. The CDR3 has 14 amino acids. CDR3 region: CASSGQEINQPQHF. CDR3 DNA: TGTGCCAGCAGTGGGCAGGAGATCAATCAGCCCCAGCATTTT.

The V and J genes are TRBV5-1 and TRBJ1-1; D possibly corresponds to TRBD1 (5 bases). Trimming shortened V by 0 bases and J by 3 bases, and 12 bases separated the two germline ends. This CDR3 has 15 residues. Germline V gene data show CDR1 as SGHRS and CDR2 as YFSETQ. This CDR3 reads CASSLEFREDTEAFF. In nucleotides, the CDR3 is TGCGCCAGCAGCTTGGAGTTCAGGGAGGACACTGAAGCTTTCTTT.

The rearrangement joins TRBV4-1 to TRBJ2-7; TRBD1 matches 9 bases. Germline CDR1 is MGHRA and CDR2 is YSYEKL. The CDR3 consists of 14 residues. The trim removed 4 bases at V and 3 bases at J, leaving 4 bases unmatched. CDR3 in DNA: TGCGCCAGCAGCCCCGGGACAGGGATCTACGAGCAGTACTTC. It is translated as CASSPGTGIYEQYF.

The chain combines TRBV6-1 with TRBJ1-3; no clear D. The CDR3 sequence is 16 residues long. Germline assignment: CDR1 MNHNS and CDR2 SASEGT. V gave up 4 bases and J gave up 5 bases, with 18 bases separating them. CDR3 loop: CASSARPVDYRNTIYF. The CDR3 DNA reads as TGTGCCAGCAGTGCCCGACCCGTTGATTACCGAAACACCATATATTTT.

For the CDR3, the DNA is TGCGCCAGCGAACCGGGACAGGGGGCGATCACTGAAGCTTTCTTT. Its protein is CASEPGQGAITEAFF. J is TRBJ1-1 and V is TRBV5-1, with TRBD1 matching 12 bases. The CDR3 has 15 residues. Germline CDR1 reads SGHRS; CDR2 reads YFSETQ. The trim removed 7 bases at V and 4 bases at J, leaving 8 bases unmatched.

In this sample, this clone turned up once. The chain carries TRBV21-1 and TRBJ2-1; the D call TRBD1 from the table was never checked on the DNA. TRBV21-1 is a recognized pseudogene. The CDR3 covers 16 residues. CDR3 DNA sequence: TGTGCCAGCAGCAAATTAGGGGGAATCTCCTACAATGAGCAGTTCTTC. Translated: CASSKLGGISYNEQFF.

The chain carries TRBV28 and TRBJ1-1, with D possibly matching TRBD1 (6 bases). This CDR3 spans 12 amino acids. Trimming took off 2 bases at V and 7 bases at J, with 8 bases between the two ends. CDR1 MDHEN and CDR2 SYDVKM come from the germline V gene. The CDR3 loop reads CASSLQGFEAFF. As DNA, the CDR3 is TGTGCCAGCAGTTTACAGGGGTTTGAAGCTTTCTTT.